Sequencing of this TCR beta chain was carried out in a study of OX40 agonist ivuxolimab in advanced cancers. Trimming shortened V by 5 bases and J by 2 bases, and 14 bases separated the two germline ends. The CDR3 runs to 15 residues. Germline CDR1 reads LNHNV; CDR2 reads YYDKDF (reference sequence). In its sample, this clone was seen once. What it recognizes is unknown. General study findings and limits: Clonal expansion among partial responders at 0.1-3.0 mg/kg ranked near the lowest.

A history of autoimmune disease or systemic immunosuppression excluded patients. Patients had blood sampled at baseline and again on cycle 4 day 1 and cycle 7 day 1. Assay: immunoSEQ multiplex PCR; the TCRdb copy retains only in-frame clones and omits some. Altogether approximately 98,000 clones are present, less than 85% being singletons, with the ten largest covering roughly 5%. This specimen was CD4+ or CD8+ T cells sorted from blood, taken in a trial of the OX40 agonist ivuxolimab. The V and J genes are TRBV15 and TRBJ2-3; D gene unclear. This sequence originates from an adult with an advanced solid tumor such as melanoma, head and neck, liver or kidney cancer. The DNA for the CDR3 is TGTGCCACCAGCGCTCCCGGGCAGTCCACAGATACGCAGTATTTT. It is translated as CATSAPGQSTDTQYF.